This TCR beta chain was captured by sequencing in a study of CXCR3-negative and CXCR3-positive naive CD8 T cells. Of note for this clonotype: Its specificity is unknown.

The length of the CDR3 is 11 residues. Germline-derived CDR1 and CDR2 are SQVTM and ANQGSEA. Findings and caveats of the study: Naive subsets did not differ in surface CD5, and the authors estimated TCR strength using properties of the TRB CDR3.

Libraries were UMI-labeled 5' RACE TRB cDNA. TCRdb re-called the 5' RACE reads; one entry per CDR3 protein, DNA not given. In total, the table holds 6,000 to 8,500 distinct CDR3 sequences. Sorts that each held over 250,000 cells were run in triplicate for every CD8+ T cell subset. Naive CD8+ T cells carried a CD45RO-CCR7+CD27+CD95- phenotype. The sample consisted of naive CXCR3- CD8+ T cells from blood. As to subset: CD45RO-CCR7+CD27+CD95- naive CD8+ T cells lacking CXCR3 (TNR3-). The chain employs TRBV29-1 and TRBJ1-1. This TCR came from a human donor in good health. Some clones in this sample may be carry-over from other donors' samples. The CDR3 here is CSVEGDTEAFF.